This T cell receptor (beta chain) was sequenced in a study of blood T cell repertoires in COVID-19. Study summary: Sites across the United States, Italy and Spain contributed samples from acute and convalescent COVID-19.

Germline loops: CDR1 LNHNV, CDR2 YYDKDF (reference sequence). Trimming stripped 2 bases from V and 6 bases from J, with 11 bases between. The CDR3 runs to 14 residues. Clones were read by immunoSEQ multiplex PCR, and TCRdb kept only the in-frame ones, dropping some. Among over 75,000 clones listed, over 65% were seen once. V is TRBV15 and J is TRBJ1-5, with a possible D match to TRBD1 (6 bases). Sequencing was carried out using peripheral blood. This receptor was taken from a human donor in a cohort sampled during active COVID-19. The chain's CDR3 is CATSRLKGGQPQHF. The CDR3 bases are TGTGCCACCAGCAGATTGAAAGGGGGTCAGCCCCAGCATTTT.